The 19 T cell receptor beta chains in this list originate from one sample, sequenced in a study of T cell changes during pregnancy in multiple sclerosis (dated by TCRdb to between 2017 and 2020). The library came from the immunoSEQ multiplex PCR assay. Not all clones reach the TCRdb copy of this immuneACCESS table, which keeps in-frame sequences only. Checked studies attribute under half of the gap to unresolved V genes and leave the rest unexplained. Recorded for this sample are tens of thousands of clones; roughly 92% of them occurred a single time. The ten largest clonotypes hold 3% to 4.5% of the sample. The sample in question was peripheral blood, obtained after pregnancy. Receptors were obtained from a female donor in good health, enrolled as a control in a pregnancy study.

The J gene is TRBJ2-1, the V gene TRBV11-2; 9 bases match TRBD1. The CDR3 extends over 15 amino acids. Looked up from germline, CDR1 is SGHAT and CDR2 is FQNNGV. The trim removed 5 bases at V and 6 bases at J, leaving 8 bases unmatched. The DNA for the CDR3 is TGTGCCAGCAGCGGCCGGACAGGGGTGGCCAATGAGCAGTTCTTC. As protein: CASSGRTGVANEQFF.

DNA of the CDR3: TGTGCCAGCAGCTCAGGGGTCTCCTACGAGCAGTACTTC. This gives the protein CASSSGVSYEQYF. V usage is TRBV5-6 and J usage is TRBJ2-7; D is perhaps TRBD1 (6 bases). Trimming took off 3 bases at V and 0 bases at J, with 7 bases between the two ends. Germline V gene data show CDR1 as SGHDT and CDR2 as YYEEEE. The CDR3 loop spans 13 amino acids.

This chain links TRBV7-6 with TRBJ1-1; TRBD1 is a possible D gene (6 bases). Trimming removed 8 bases at V and 0 bases at J, with 16 bases between. From germline, CDR1 is SGHVS and CDR2 FNYEAQ. CDR3 length equals 15 residues. CDR3 amino acids: CASSGAGVLNTEAFF. CDR3 coding DNA: TGTGCCAGCTCAGGGGCAGGAGTTTTGAACACTGAAGCTTTCTTT.

The rearrangement joins TRBV2 to TRBJ1-6; TRBD1 might be the D (6 bases). V was pared by 5 bases and J by 10 bases, with 15 bases between. From germline, CDR1 is SNHLY and CDR2 FYNNEI. There are 14 residues in the CDR3. Here the CDR3 reads CASSIQGRGSPLHF. Here the CDR3 DNA reads TGTGCCAGCAGTATCCAGGGCAGGGGCTCACCCCTCCACTTT.

The CDR3 loop is CASSRPRDGSYEQYF. The CDR3 region has the DNA TGTGCCAGCAGTCGACCGCGGGACGGCTCCTACGAGCAGTACTTC. V and J are TRBV2 and TRBJ2-7; TRBD2 might be the D (6 bases). The germline V and J ends were trimmed by 5 bases and 0 bases, with 14 bases remaining between them. This CDR3 is built from 15 residues. Germline-derived CDR1 and CDR2 are SNHLY and FYNNEI.

V gene TRBV7-2 combines with J gene TRBJ2-7, with D maybe TRBD2 (7 bases). The V end was cut by 4 bases, the J end by 7 bases, with 17 bases between. In germline, CDR1 is SGHTA, CDR2 FQGNSA. This CDR3 comprises 14 residues. CDR3 sequence reads: CASSSRGGSGEQYF. The CDR3 DNA reads TGTGCCAGCAGCTCACGCGGGGGCTCGGGGGAGCAGTACTTC.

This sequence joins TRBV10-3 and TRBJ2-5; D is ambiguous. With 11 bases removed from V and 4 bases from J, the gap between germline ends came to 20 bases. Germline V gene sequence: CDR1 ENHRY, CDR2 SYGVKD. CDR3 length equals 14 residues. Here the CDR3 reads CALYLGSAAETQYF. The CDR3 nucleotides are TGTGCCCTTTACCTCGGGTCTGCCGCAGAGACCCAGTACTTC.

The gene calls are TRBV28 and TRBJ2-5; 7 bases are shared with TRBD1. There are 17 residues in the CDR3. Germline CDR1 MDHEN, CDR2 SYDVKM. The V gene end was trimmed by 3 bases and the J gene end by 2 bases; junction bases not matched to a gene: 12. Here the CDR3 DNA reads TGTGCCAGCAGTTTCCAATCCGGGACAGCAGTACAAGAGACCCAGTACTTC. Protein sequence: CASSFQSGTAVQETQYF.

V gene TRBV9 combines with J gene TRBJ2-7, with 9 nucleotides matching TRBD2. The CDR3 totals 16 residues. V lost 0 bases, J lost 4 bases, and 8 bases stayed unmatched. From germline, CDR1 is SGDLS and CDR2 YYNGEE. In DNA, the CDR3 is TGTGCCAGCAGCGTAGAAGGCGGCGGGGGGGCTTACGAGCAGTACTTC. Translating gives CASSVEGGGGAYEQYF. Combining the CDR3 with reference TRBV9 and TRBJ2-7 gives the whole variable domain DSGVTQTPKHLITATGQRVTLRCSPRSGDLSVYWYQQSLDQGLQFLIQYYNGEERAKGNILERFSAQQFPDLHSELNLSSLELGDSALYFCASSVEGGGGAYEQYFGPGTRLTVT.

The chain carries TRBV6-5 and TRBJ1-6; 8 bases map to TRBD1. Trimming took 5 bases from V and 10 from J; bases not matched to a gene: 7. This CDR3 region has 14 residues. Germline assignment: CDR1 MNHEY and CDR2 SVGAGI. In DNA, the CDR3 is TGTGCCAGCAGTGGAGACAGGGGCAACTCACCCCTCCACTTT. It translates to CASSGDRGNSPLHF.

The rearrangement uses TRBV15 and TRBJ2-6, with D maybe TRBD1 (6 bases). Germline V gene sequence: CDR1 LNHNV, CDR2 YYDKDF (reference sequence). The CDR3 consists of 20 residues. Trimming left V 1 base short and J 1 base short, with 20 bases between. The CDR3 DNA reads as TGTGCCACCAGCAGAGTAACATCAGGGGTGACTTCTTCTGGGGCCAACGTCCTGACTTTC. Its translation is CATSRVTSGVTSSGANVLTF.

The gene calls are TRBV7-9 and TRBJ2-6; D is unclear. The CDR3 spans 16 residues. Per germline, CDR1 SEHNR and CDR2 FQNEAQ (reference sequence). Trimming removed 2 bases from V and 0 bases from J, with 8 bases in between. CDR3 sequence (DNA): TGTGCCAGCAGCTTAACTATTAGCTCTGGGGCCAACGTCCTGACTTTC. Translating gives CASSLTISSGANVLTF.

This chain uses TRBV11-2 with TRBJ2-7; D is perhaps TRBD1 (6 bases). Germline CDR1 SGHAT, CDR2 FQNNGV. Trimming took off 5 bases at V and 3 bases at J, with 14 bases between the two ends. The CDR3 runs 14 residues. Written as DNA, the CDR3 is TGTGCCAGCAGCACCCGGGACATAGACTACGAGCAGTACTTC. It is translated as CASSTRDIDYEQYF.

The chain carries TRBV27 and TRBJ2-1, with D possibly TRBD2 on 5 matching bases. The CDR3 spans 14 residues. With 6 bases removed from V and 2 bases from J, the gap between germline ends came to 11 bases. Germline CDR1 is MNHEY and CDR2 is SMNVEV (reference sequence). CDR3 in DNA: TGTGCCAGCAGACCTGGACTGACCTACAATGAGCAGTTCTTC. Translated: CASRPGLTYNEQFF.

This clone is a singleton in its sample. This rearrangement joins TRBV7-9 to TRBJ2-5, with D possibly matching TRBD2 (5 bases). CDR3 size: 15 residues. The germline V gene has CDR1 SEHNR and CDR2 FQNEAQ (reference sequence). With 1 base removed from V and 2 bases from J, the gap between germline ends came to 11 bases. The DNA for the CDR3 is TGTGCCAGCAGCTTAGTCCCGACTACTCAAGAGACCCAGTACTTC. It is translated as CASSLVPTTQETQYF. Together with reference TRBV7-9 and TRBJ2-5, the CDR3 gives the full variable domain: DTGVSQNPRHKITKRGQNVTFRCDPISEHNRLYWYRQTLGQGPEFLTYFQNEAQLEKSRLLSDRFSAERPKGSFSTLEIQRTEQGDSAMYLCASSLVPTTQETQYFGPGTRLLVL.

This chain joins TRBV28 and TRBJ1-2; TRBD1 is a possible D gene (5 bases). CDR1 is MDHEN, CDR2 SYDVKM, per germline. This CDR3 comprises 17 residues. V lost 3 bases, J lost 5 bases, and 22 bases lay in between. The CDR3: CASSLSGRAGIGYGYTF. CDR3 sequence (DNA): TGTGCCAGCAGTTTGTCGGGCAGGGCTGGGATCGGATATGGCTACACCTTC.

The chain joins TRBV27 to TRBJ1-2; 8 bases align to TRBD1. Trimming took 7 bases from V and 8 from J; bases not matched to a gene: 9. Germline V gene sequence: CDR1 MNHEY, CDR2 SMNVEV (reference sequence). The CDR3 has 13 amino acids. For the CDR3, the DNA is TGTGCCAGCATGGGGCAGGGGGCCAGAGGCTACACCTTC. Translating gives CASMGQGARGYTF.

The chain uses TRBV5-1 and TRBJ1-3; tentative D call: TRBD1 (5 bases). V lost 0 bases, J lost 8 bases, and 12 bases lay in between. Germline values: CDR1 SGHRS, CDR2 YFSETQ. This CDR3 has 14 residues. CDR3 sequence reads: CASSLGGGTDTIYF. In DNA, the CDR3 is TGCGCCAGCAGCTTGGGTGGAGGGACGGACACCATATATTTT.

This chain links TRBV6-5 with TRBJ2-7; tentative D call: TRBD1 (7 bases). The CDR3 runs 13 residues. Trimming left V 4 bases short and J 13 bases short, with 20 bases between. Per the germline V gene, CDR1 is MNHEY and CDR2 is SVGAGI. CDR3 sequence: CASSSAGGLVEYF. The CDR3 region has the DNA TGTGCCAGCAGTTCGGCAGGGGGGCTCGTGGAATACTTC.